The present entry profiles one T cell receptor beta chain with its context. The target antigen is unknown. Together with a sample-barcoded 5' primer, a J-beta primer mix was included in a second PCR lasting roughly 6 to 12 cycles. Researchers report that a template-switch adaptor with 12 random nucleotides tagged each cDNA molecule. TCRdb re-called the 5' RACE reads with MiXCR, one entry per CDR3 protein. The sample includes 1.5 million to 2 million distinct CDR3 sequences, roughly 52% of them seen just once. The data stem from a study of blood T cells in healthy people across ages. Overall study results and limits: Per million T cells, the diversity of TCR beta decreased roughly linearly as age advanced. It was held that diversity estimates obtained from one million T cells represented underestimates.

Germline CDR1 MNHNY, CDR2 SVGAGI (reference sequence). There are 16 residues in the CDR3. J gave up 2 bases and V 0 bases, and 5 bases lay outside the gene matches. The material sequenced was blood. This TCR derives from a woman in her forties in good health. The genes are TRBV6-6 and TRBJ2-7, with TRBD2 identical over 9 bases. In DNA, the CDR3 is TGTGCCAGCAGTTACTCTGGCGGGGGGGCCGCCTACGAGCAGTACTTC. Its translation: CASSYSGGGAAYEQYF.